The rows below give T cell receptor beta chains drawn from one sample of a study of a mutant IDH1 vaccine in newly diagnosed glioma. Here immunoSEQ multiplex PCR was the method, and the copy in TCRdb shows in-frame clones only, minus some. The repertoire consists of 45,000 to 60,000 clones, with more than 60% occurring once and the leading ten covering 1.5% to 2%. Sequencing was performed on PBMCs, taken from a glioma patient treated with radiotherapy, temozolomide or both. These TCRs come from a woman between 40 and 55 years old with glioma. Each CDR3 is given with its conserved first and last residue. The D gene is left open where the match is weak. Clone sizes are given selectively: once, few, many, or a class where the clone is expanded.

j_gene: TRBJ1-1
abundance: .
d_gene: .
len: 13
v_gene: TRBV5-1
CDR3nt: TGCGCCAGCAGCGTCTCCGGATTCACTGAAGCTTTCTTT
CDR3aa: CASSVSGFTEAFF

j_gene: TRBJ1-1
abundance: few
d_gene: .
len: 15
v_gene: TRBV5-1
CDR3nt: TGCGCCAGCAGCTTGGGCAGGGCTTCCAAAACTGAAGCTTTCTTT
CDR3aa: CASSLGRASKTEAFF

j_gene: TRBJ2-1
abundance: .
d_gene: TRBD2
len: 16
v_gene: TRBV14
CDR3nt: TGTGCCAGCAGCCAGAGGCGGGGGGTCCTACTCATAGAGCAGTTCTTC
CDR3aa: CASSQRRGVLLIEQFF

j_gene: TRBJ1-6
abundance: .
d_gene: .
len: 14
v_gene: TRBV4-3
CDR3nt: TGCGCCAGCAGCCAAGGGTTTGGGAATTCACCCCTCCACTTT
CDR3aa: CASSQGFGNSPLHF

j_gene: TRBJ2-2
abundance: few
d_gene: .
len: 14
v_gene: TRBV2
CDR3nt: TGTGCCAGCAGGGGAAGCTCGAATAGCGGGGAGCTGTTTTTT
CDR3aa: CASRGSSNSGELFF

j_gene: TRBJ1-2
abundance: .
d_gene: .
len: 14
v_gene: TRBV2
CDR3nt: TGTGCCACCATCCGGACAGTTTTTAACTATGGCTACACCTTC
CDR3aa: CATIRTVFNYGYTF

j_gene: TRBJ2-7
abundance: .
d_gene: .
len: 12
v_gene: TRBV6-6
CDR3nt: TGTGCCAGCAGGAACAGGGAGTTCGAGCAGTACTTC
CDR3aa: CASRNREFEQYF

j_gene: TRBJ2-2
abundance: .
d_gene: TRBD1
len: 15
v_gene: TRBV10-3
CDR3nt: TGTGCCATCAGTCCGGGACAGATTAACACCGGGGAGCTGTTTTTT
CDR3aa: CAISPGQINTGELFF

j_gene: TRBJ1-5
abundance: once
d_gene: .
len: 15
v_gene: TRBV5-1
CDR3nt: TGCGCCAGCAGCTTGGAGTTAGACAGCAATCAGCCCCAGCATTTT
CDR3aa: CASSLELDSNQPQHF

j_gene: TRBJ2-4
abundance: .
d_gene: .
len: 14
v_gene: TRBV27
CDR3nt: TGTGCCAGCCATAAGGGGGGGTTGGGAAACATTCAGTACTTC
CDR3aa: CASHKGGLGNIQYF

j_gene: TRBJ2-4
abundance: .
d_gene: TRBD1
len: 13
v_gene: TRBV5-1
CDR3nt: TGCGCCAGCAGCCTCGGACAGGGAAACATTCAGTACTTC
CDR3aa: CASSLGQGNIQYF

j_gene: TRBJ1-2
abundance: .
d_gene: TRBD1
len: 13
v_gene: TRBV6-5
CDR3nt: TGTGCCAGCAGTTTCGACAGGGGCTATGGCTACACCTTC
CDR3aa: CASSFDRGYGYTF

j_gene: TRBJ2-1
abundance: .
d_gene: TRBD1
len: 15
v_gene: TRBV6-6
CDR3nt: TGTGCCAGCAGGCCCACAGGGGGTCCCTACAATGAGCAGTTCTTC
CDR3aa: CASRPTGGPYNEQFF

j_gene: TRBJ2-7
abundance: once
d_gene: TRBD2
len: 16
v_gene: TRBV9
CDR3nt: TGTGCCAGCAGCGTGGGAACTAGCGGGGAATTTTCCGAGCAGTACTTC
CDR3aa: CASSVGTSGEFSEQYF

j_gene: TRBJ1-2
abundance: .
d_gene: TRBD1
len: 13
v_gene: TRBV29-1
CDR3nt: TGCAGCGTTGAGGGACAGGGAAGAAGTGGCTACACCTTC
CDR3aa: CSVEGQGRSGYTF

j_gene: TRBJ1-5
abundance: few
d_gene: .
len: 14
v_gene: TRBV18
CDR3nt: TGTGCCAGCTCACCATACCAGACGGATCAGCCCCAGCATTTT
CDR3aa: CASSPYQTDQPQHF

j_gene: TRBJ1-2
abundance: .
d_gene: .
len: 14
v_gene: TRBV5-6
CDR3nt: TGTGCCAGCAGCTTCTGGGGCGGCGGCTATGGCTACACCTTC
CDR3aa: CASSFWGGGYGYTF

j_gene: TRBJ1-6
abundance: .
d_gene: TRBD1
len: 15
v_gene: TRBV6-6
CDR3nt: TGTGCCAGCAGTACTTTAACAGGGGAAGGGTCACCCCTCCACTTT
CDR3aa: CASSTLTGEGSPLHF

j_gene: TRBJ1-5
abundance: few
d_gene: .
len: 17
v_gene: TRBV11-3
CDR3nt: TGTGCCAGCAGCCCGAACTGGGGACTAAAACTAAATCAGCCCCAGCATTTT
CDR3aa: CASSPNWGLKLNQPQHF

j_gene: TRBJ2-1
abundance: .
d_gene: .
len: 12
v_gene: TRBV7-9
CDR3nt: TGTGCCAGCACTCCCCGGGGCCATGAGCAGTTCTTC
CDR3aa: CASTPRGHEQFF

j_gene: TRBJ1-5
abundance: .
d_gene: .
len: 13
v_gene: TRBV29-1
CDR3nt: TGCAGCGTTGTAGAACAGCGCAATCAGCCCCAGCATTTT
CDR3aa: CSVVEQRNQPQHF

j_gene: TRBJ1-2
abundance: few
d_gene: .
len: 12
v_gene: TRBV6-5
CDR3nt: TGTGCCAGCAGTTACTCGGACTCTGGCTACACCTTC
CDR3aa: CASSYSDSGYTF

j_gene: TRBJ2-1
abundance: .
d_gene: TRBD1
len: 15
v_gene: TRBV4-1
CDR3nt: TGCGCCAGCAGCCAAAGGGGACAGGGAAGGAATGAGCAGTTCTTC
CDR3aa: CASSQRGQGRNEQFF

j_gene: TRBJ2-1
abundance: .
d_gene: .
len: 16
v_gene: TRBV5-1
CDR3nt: TGCGCCAGCAGCACCCCGACTAGTGTACCATACAATGAGCAGTTCTTC
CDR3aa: CASSTPTSVPYNEQFF

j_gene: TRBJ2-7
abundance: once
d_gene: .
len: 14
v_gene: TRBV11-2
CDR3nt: TGTGCCAGCACCCTACAGGTTCTCGACTACGAGCAGTACTTC
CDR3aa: CASTLQVLDYEQYF

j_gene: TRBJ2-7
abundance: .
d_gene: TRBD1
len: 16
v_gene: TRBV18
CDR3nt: TGTGCCAGCTCACCTCCGGGACAGGGGCCACCCTACGAGCAGTACTTC
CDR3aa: CASSPPGQGPPYEQYF

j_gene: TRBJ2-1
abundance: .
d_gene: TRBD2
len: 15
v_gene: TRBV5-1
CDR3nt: TGCGCCAGCAGCCTAGCGGGGGGCCTCGGCAATGAGCAGTTCTTC
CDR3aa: CASSLAGGLGNEQFF

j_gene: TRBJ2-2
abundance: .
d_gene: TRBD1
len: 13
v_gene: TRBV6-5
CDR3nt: TGTGCCAGTGGGACAGGTCAGACCGGGGAGCTGTTTTTT
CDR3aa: CASGTGQTGELFF

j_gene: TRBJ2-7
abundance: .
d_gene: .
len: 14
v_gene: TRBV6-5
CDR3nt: TGTGCCAGCAGCGCGAAGAGGTTATTCCACGAGCAGTACTTC
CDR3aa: CASSAKRLFHEQYF

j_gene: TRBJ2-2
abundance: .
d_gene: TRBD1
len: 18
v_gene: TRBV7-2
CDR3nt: TGTGCCAGCAGCTCACGCCTAGGGGGGACAGGAAACACCGGGGAGCTGTTTTTT
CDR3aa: CASSSRLGGTGNTGELFF

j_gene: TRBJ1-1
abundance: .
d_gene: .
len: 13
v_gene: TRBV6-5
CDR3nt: TGTGCCAGCAGTTACGGGACTCACACTGAAGCTTTCTTT
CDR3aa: CASSYGTHTEAFF

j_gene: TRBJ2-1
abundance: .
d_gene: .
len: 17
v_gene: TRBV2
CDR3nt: TGTGCCAGCAGTGATTGGGTAGCTCCAAGCTCCTACAATGAGCAGTTCTTC
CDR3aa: CASSDWVAPSSYNEQFF

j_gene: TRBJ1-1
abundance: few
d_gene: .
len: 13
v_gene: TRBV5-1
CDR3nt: TGCGCCAGCAGAGGCAACCAGGGGACTGAAGCTTTCTTT
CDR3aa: CASRGNQGTEAFF

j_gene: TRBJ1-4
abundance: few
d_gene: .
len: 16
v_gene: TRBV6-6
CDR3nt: TGTGCCAGCAGTTACTCGACCGGGGACGATAATGAAAAACTGTTTTTT
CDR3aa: CASSYSTGDDNEKLFF